These 23 T cell receptor beta chains originate from one sample sequenced in a study of technical replicates of blood from several donors. The data were produced by immunoSEQ multiplex PCR, yet TCRdb's version contains in-frame clones alone and is incomplete. The table includes around 75,000 clones, 85% to 95% detected once. The sample taken for sequencing was T cells isolated from PBMCs. These TCRs come from a human donor in good health.

This chain connects TRBV19 to TRBJ1-1; D not certain. This CDR3 comprises 13 residues. V shed 1 base and J shed 1 base, with 4 bases lying between them. The germline V gene encodes CDR1 LNHDA and CDR2 SQIVND (reference sequence). CDR3 sequence reads: CASSIAENTEAFF. CDR3 nucleotides: TGTGCCAGTAGTATAGCAGAGAACACTGAAGCTTTCTTT.

The chain recombines TRBV9 with TRBJ1-2; D ambiguous. From germline, CDR1 is SGDLS and CDR2 YYNGEE. Trimming removed 4 bases at V and 4 bases at J, with 14 bases between. The CDR3 runs 14 residues. The CDR3 reads CASSPWEGAYGYTF. The CDR3 DNA sequence: TGTGCCAGCAGCCCCTGGGAGGGAGCCTATGGCTACACCTTC. Looking up the rest from reference TRBV9 and TRBJ1-2 gives the full variable domain: DSGVTQTPKHLITATGQRVTLRCSPRSGDLSVYWYQQSLDQGLQFLIQYYNGEERAKGNILERFSAQQFPDLHSELNLSSLELGDSALYFCASSPWEGAYGYTFGSGTRLTVV.

This clone has only a few counts. V gene TRBV5-8 combines with J gene TRBJ1-5; the D is unclear. Trimming removed 4 bases at V and 3 bases at J, with 11 bases between. The CDR3 is made up of 14 amino acids. Germline CDR1 SGHTS, CDR2 YDEGEE. CDR3 region: CASSIEPDNQPQHF. CDR3 bases: TGTGCCAGCAGCATAGAACCCGACAATCAGCCCCAGCATTTT.

The CDR3 nucleotides are TGCAGCGTGGCAGGGACAGTCAATCAGCCCCAGCATTTT. Translation gives CSVAGTVNQPQHF. The genes are TRBV29-1 and TRBJ1-5, with 7 nucleotides matching TRBD1. CDR3 length equals 13 residues. Germline values: CDR1 SQVTM, CDR2 ANQGSEA. V lost 6 bases, J lost 3 bases, and 5 bases stayed unmatched.

The CDR3 protein is CASSRWSGATYEQYF. CDR3 DNA sequence: TGTGCCAGCAGTCGTTGGAGCGGGGCTACCTACGAGCAGTACTTC. V is TRBV28 and J is TRBJ2-7; 7 nucleotides line up with TRBD2. Germline trimming cut 5 bases from V and 2 bases from J; bases unmatched to any gene: 9. In germline, CDR1 is MDHEN, CDR2 SYDVKM. The CDR3 totals 15 residues.

The chain combines TRBV2 with TRBJ1-2, with D possibly being TRBD1 (6 bases). Germline CDR1 and CDR2: SNHLY and FYNNEI. The germline V and J ends were trimmed by 9 bases and 7 bases, with 24 bases remaining between them. The CDR3 is 15 amino acids. CDR3 sequence (DNA): TGTGCCAGTATTCGACAGGATTTGGGTGTAGGTGGCTACACCTTC. Its translation is CASIRQDLGVGGYTF.

The rearrangement joins TRBV5-1 to TRBJ2-1; 7 positions agree with TRBD1. In germline, CDR1 is SGHRS, CDR2 YFSETQ. The CDR3 consists of 18 residues. V gave up 1 base and J gave up 0 bases; unmatched junction bases: 10. The CDR3 sequence is CASSLWTGRGSSYNEQFF. For the CDR3, the DNA is TGCGCCAGCAGCTTGTGGACAGGAAGGGGTAGCTCCTACAATGAGCAGTTCTTC.

The V call is TRBV6-1, the J call TRBJ1-4; 7 nucleotides agree with TRBD1. From germline, CDR1 is MNHNS and CDR2 SASEGT. The V segment lost 7 bases and the J segment 4 bases; nucleotides outside the gene matches: 6. The CDR3 loop spans 14 amino acids. The CDR3 is CASTPTGLNEKLFF. The CDR3, as DNA: TGTGCCAGCACTCCGACAGGGCTTAATGAAAAACTGTTTTTT.

This chain uses TRBV2 with TRBJ2-5; D uncertain. The germline V gene has CDR1 SNHLY and CDR2 FYNNEI. The germline V and J ends were trimmed by 3 bases and 4 bases, with 9 bases remaining between them. The length of the CDR3 is 13 residues. The CDR3 coding sequence is TGTGCCAGCAGTGAGGAGTCGGGAGAGACCCAGTACTTC. Protein: CASSEESGETQYF.

V is TRBV4-2 and J is TRBJ2-1; D is uncertain. Germline CDR1 reads LGHNA; CDR2 reads YNFKEQ. V lost 1 base and J 6 bases, leaving 16 bases between the germline ends. The CDR3 runs 16 residues. CDR3 amino acids: CASSQGGGSLGNEQFF. CDR3 DNA: TGTGCCAGCAGCCAAGGAGGCGGCTCCTTGGGCAATGAGCAGTTCTTC.

The rearrangement joins TRBV29-1 to TRBJ2-5; the D is unclear. Germline loops: CDR1 SQVTM, CDR2 ANQGSEA. This CDR3 spans 12 amino acids. With 4 bases removed from V and 1 base from J, the gap between germline ends came to 7 bases. Written as DNA, the CDR3 is TGCAGCGTTGTTACAGCCCAAGAGACCCAGTACTTC. Translating it yields CSVVTAQETQYF. The complete variable domain, with remaining parts taken from reference TRBV29-1 and TRBJ2-5, reads SAVISQKPSRDICQRGTSLTIQCQVDSQVTMMFWYRQQPGQSLTLIATANQGSEATYESGFVIDKFPISRPNLTFSTLTVSNMSPEDSSIYLCSVVTAQETQYFGPGTRLLVL.

The chain has TRBV5-1 and TRBJ1-2; 10 bases line up with TRBD1. Germline CDR1 and CDR2: SGHRS and YFSETQ. V lost 2 bases to trimming and J lost 4 bases; unmatched junction nucleotides: 5. CDR3 length: 15 residues. The CDR3 region is CASSLGTGDGYGYTF. For the CDR3, the DNA is TGCGCCAGCAGCTTAGGGACAGGGGACGGCTATGGCTACACCTTC.

The chain combines TRBV30 with TRBJ1-2; no firm D call. Germline CDR1 is GTSNPN and CDR2 is SVGIG (reference sequence). This CDR3 spans 12 amino acids. Deletions cut 2 bases from V and 6 bases from J, with 10 bases between. CDR3 DNA: TGTGCCTGGAGTCTAGGGAGAGATGGCTACACCTTC. Amino acids: CAWSLGRDGYTF. The full variable domain, its missing parts supplied by reference TRBV30 and TRBJ1-2, is SQTIHQWPATLVQPVGSPLSLECTVEGTSNPNLYWYRQAAGRGLQLLFYSVGIGQISSEVPQNLSASRPQDRQFILSSKKLLLSDSGFYLCAWSLGRDGYTFGSGTRLTVV.

The V and J genes are TRBV13 and TRBJ2-1, with D tentatively TRBD2 (5 bases). The CDR3 contains 16 residues. The V gene lost 1 base and the J gene lost 6 bases, with 16 bases spanning the gap. Per germline, CDR1 PRHDT and CDR2 FYEKMQ (reference sequence). DNA for the CDR3: TGTGCCAGCAGCTTAGACGCGGGTGGCACACGCAATGAGCAGTTCTTC. It codes for CASSLDAGGTRNEQFF.

J is TRBJ2-1 and V is TRBV4-2; 9 bases agree with TRBD2. V shed 1 base, J shed 1 base, and the junction held 5 bases outside the gene matches. Germline lookup yields CDR1 LGHNA and CDR2 YNFKEQ. This CDR3 is 17 amino acids long. The CDR3 DNA follows: TGTGCCAGCAGCCAAGGTCTAGCGGGATGGTCCTACAATGAGCAGTTCTTC. This sequence encodes CASSQGLAGWSYNEQFF.

The chain has TRBV5-1 and TRBJ1-1; a possible D gene is TRBD1 (6 bases). This CDR3 spans 13 amino acids. Germline CDR1 SGHRS, CDR2 YFSETQ. V shed 8 bases and J shed 2 bases, with 13 bases lying between them. The CDR3 sequence is CASTQGSNTEAFF. CDR3 nucleotide sequence: TGCGCCAGTACCCAGGGGAGCAACACTGAAGCTTTCTTT.

This chain links TRBV29-1 with TRBJ2-1; weak D call: TRBD1 (6 bases). Trimming took 3 bases from V and 3 from J, leaving 12 bases between them. From germline, CDR1 is SQVTM and CDR2 ANQGSEA. The CDR3 length is 14 residues. As DNA, the CDR3 is TGCAGCGTTGACCGGATCAGGGGCTACAATGAGCAGTTCTTC. Amino acids: CSVDRIRGYNEQFF.

The chain is built from TRBV5-4 and TRBJ2-1; the match to TRBD1 covers 9 bases. V was clipped by 3 bases and J by 6 bases; unmatched bases: 10. Germline V CDR1 and CDR2: SGHNT, YYREEE (reference sequence). The CDR3 contains 16 residues. The CDR3 region is CASSSGTGSVGNEQFF. The CDR3 DNA sequence: TGTGCCAGCAGCTCCGGGACAGGGTCCGTGGGCAATGAGCAGTTCTTC.

The J gene is TRBJ2-1, the V gene TRBV5-1; D might be TRBD2 (6 bases). Trimming pared 4 bases from V and 5 bases from J, leaving 13 bases between. CDR1 and CDR2 from the germline V gene are SGHRS and YFSETQ. The CDR3 extends over 14 amino acids. The CDR3: CASSGMTSNNEQFF. The CDR3 DNA reads TGCGCCAGCAGCGGCATGACTAGTAACAATGAGCAGTTCTTC.

V and J are TRBV2 and TRBJ2-3, with TRBD2 matching over 9 bases. CDR1 and CDR2 (germline): SNHLY, FYNNEI. The CDR3 is 15 residues long. The V segment lost 4 bases and the J segment 4 bases; nucleotides outside the gene matches: 6. CDR3 in DNA: TGTGCCAGCAGTGGTGAGGCGGGGGGGGCAGATACGCAGTATTTT. Its protein is CASSGEAGGADTQYF.

This clone occurred once. The J gene is TRBJ2-1, the V gene TRBV6-1, with TRBD1 as a possible D gene (6 bases). CDR1 is MNHNS and CDR2 is SASEGT in the germline V gene. CDR3 length equals 15 residues. Trimming removed 6 bases from V and 0 bases from J, with 12 bases in between. CDR3 nucleotides: TGTGCCAGCAGAGTCGCAGGGGACTCCTACAATGAGCAGTTCTTC. Translating gives CASRVAGDSYNEQFF.

This chain connects TRBV4-1 to TRBJ1-1; no definite D call. With 4 bases removed from V and 7 bases from J, the gap between germline ends came to 16 bases. Germline loops: CDR1 MGHRA, CDR2 YSYEKL. The CDR3 extends over 14 amino acids. The CDR3 sequence is CASSRPSPGSEAFF. The CDR3 DNA reads as TGCGCCAGCAGCCGCCCATCCCCTGGGAGTGAAGCTTTCTTT.

The chain links TRBV5-1 to TRBJ2-7; D possibly corresponds to TRBD1 (6 bases). CDR3 length: 14 residues. Trimming stripped 0 bases from V and 2 bases from J, with 9 bases between. Germline CDR1 and CDR2: SGHRS and YFSETQ. CDR3 in amino acids: CASSLDAGAYEQYF. CDR3 DNA sequence: TGCGCCAGCAGCTTGGATGCAGGGGCCTACGAGCAGTACTTC.